This TCR beta chain was captured in a study of blood T cell repertoires in COVID-19. The repertoire was sequenced with immunoSEQ multiplex PCR; TCRdb's copy has only in-frame clones and lacks some. The table includes about 20,000 clones, 80% to 90% detected once. CDR1 and CDR2 (germline): SGHRS, YFSETQ. The CDR3 contains 13 residues. Between the trimmed V and J ends, which lost 5 bases and 2 bases, there was a span of 11 bases. The J gene is TRBJ2-7, the V gene TRBV5-1; D is possibly TRBD1 (5 bases). Sequencing used peripheral blood. The clonotype originates from a woman aged 60 to 75 with active COVID-19. The CDR3 sequence is CASRPDSTYEQYF. In DNA form, the CDR3 reads TGCGCCAGCAGGCCAGACAGCACCTACGAGCAGTACTTC.